Listed below are T cell receptor beta chains from one sample, sequenced in a study of long-term antiretroviral therapy in people with HIV. Profiling relied on immunoSEQ multiplex PCR, and the TCRdb table lists in-frame clones only, not all of them. Of around 15,000 clones in the sample, about 95% were seen once. This specimen was unsorted PBMCs, taken roughly 10 years after starting antiretroviral therapy. The source of these receptors is a young man with HIV. The CDR3 runs from the conserved cysteine through the conserved F or W. Fields, in order: J gene, D gene, V gene, clone size, CDR3 DNA, CDR3 protein. A D gene is named only where the DNA matches it firmly. Some rows mark clone size as missing; the rest say once, few, many or name a class of expanded clone.

TRBJ2-3 - TRBV11-2 - TGTGCCAGCAGCCCCGGGGCAGGGGCAAGAGATACGCAGTATTTT CASSPGAGARDTQYF
TRBJ2-2 TRBD1 TRBV19 - TGTGCCAGTAGCCGACAGGGGGCAGCCGGGGAGCTGTTTTTT CASSRQGAAGELFF
TRBJ1-6 TRBD1 TRBV19 - TGTGCCACCATGGGACAGGGTTCTTCACCCCTCCACTTT CATMGQGSSPLHF
TRBJ1-2 - TRBV10-3 - TGTGCCATCAGTGATCGAGCAGACTATGGCTACACCTTC CAISDRADYGYTF
TRBJ2-5 TRBD2 TRBV5-1 - TGCGCCAGCACCATCCCCCGCGGGGGGGCCGAGACCCAGTACTTC CASTIPRGGAETQYF
TRBJ2-2 - TRBV27 - TGTGCCAGCAGTTTATCCGGGGTCGCGACCGGGGAGCTGTTTTTT CASSLSGVATGELFF
TRBJ1-1 - TRBV9 - TGTGCCAGCAGCTTGACTCGGGAGGGAGGCACTGAAGCTTTCTTT CASSLTREGGTEAFF
TRBJ1-5 - TRBV19 - TGTGCCAGTAGTAATGGAGGGGAGGGTCAGCCCCAGCATTTT CASSNGGEGQPQHF
TRBJ1-5 - TRBV27 - TGTGCCAGCAGTCCCCTCCAACAGGCTTGGAATCAGCCCCAGCATTTT CASSPLQQAWNQPQHF
TRBJ1-4 TRBD1 TRBV5-1 - TGCGCCAGCAGTCAGATGTCAGCGGGACAGGGTAATGAAAAACTGTTTTTT CASSQMSAGQGNEKLFF
TRBJ1-2 - TRBV5-4 - TGTGCCAGCAGCTTGGTGGGGGCCAACGCGGGTGGCTACACCTTC CASSLVGANAGGYTF
TRBJ1-5 - TRBV2 once TGTGCCAGCACCAGTCAGGCTCTCAATCCCCAGCATTTT CASTSQALNPQHF
TRBJ1-1 - TRBV5-5 - TGTGCCAGCAGCTTGTTTCCCCTTGGTGCCACTGAAGCTTTCTTT CASSLFPLGATEAFF
TRBJ2-3 - TRBV6-4 - TGTGCCAGCAGTGACCGACCGGGAGATACGCAGTATTTT CASSDRPGDTQYF